This T cell receptor (beta chain) derives from a study of T cells in Graves' hyperthyroidism and ophthalmopathy. This clonotype was seen more than once but under ten times. TCR beta CDR3 sequences were amplified from RNA transcripts. RT-PCR in the first round (using the HTBI primer set) targeted the TCR CDR3. TCRdb redid the calling of the multiplex PCR reads with MiXCR, one entry per CDR3 protein. In the table there are nearly 600,000 distinct CDR3 sequences, approximately 13% of which are singletons. Material for sequencing was blood. This TCR was sampled from a woman younger than 45 with Graves' hyperthyroidism that later progressed to Graves' ophthalmopathy.

The CDR3 spells CASSPPRTSGIQETQYF. The CDR3 coding sequence is TGTGCCAGCAGCCCCCCTAGGACTAGCGGAATCCAAGAGACCCAGTACTTC. The genes are TRBV6-1 and TRBJ2-5; 10 nucleotides line up with TRBD2. This CDR3 has 17 amino acids. V shed 6 bases, J shed 1 base, and the junction held 11 bases outside the gene matches. Germline CDR1 reads MNHNS; CDR2 reads SASEGT.